Below, 21 T cell receptor beta chains from the same sample are listed, as sequenced in a study of cytomegalovirus exposure and HLA in healthy donors. It was with 60 Vbeta and 13 Jbeta primers that the PCR ran. Profiling relied on immunoSEQ multiplex PCR, and the TCRdb table lists in-frame clones only, not all of them. The sample shows 150,000 to 250,000 clones, approximately 85% of them seen only once. Source material: PBMCs. These receptors all stem from a woman in her fifties or sixties in good health and CMV-seronegative.

This clone was counted a few times. The genes are TRBV10-2 and TRBJ2-2, with TRBD1 identical over 10 bases. This CDR3 is built from 16 residues. Germline loops: CDR1 WSHSY, CDR2 SAAADI. With 7 bases clipped from V and 3 bases from J, the junction kept 8 bases outside the gene matches. CDR3 nucleotides: TGCGCCAGCAAAAGATCCGGGACAGGGGACACCGGGGAGCTGTTTTTT. It translates to CASKRSGTGDTGELFF.

The V gene is TRBV6-5, the J gene TRBJ1-5; TRBD1 matches at 8 bases. The CDR3 extends over 13 amino acids. Trimming cost V 4 bases and J 9 bases; bases outside gene matches: 5. CDR1 is MNHEY and CDR2 is SVGAGI in the germline V gene. The CDR3 DNA is TGTGCCAGCAGTTCGACAGGGGTTAGGCCCCAGCATTTT. The encoded protein is CASSSTGVRPQHF.

The rearrangement links TRBV29-1 to TRBJ1-2, with D tentatively TRBD1 (6 bases). Germline V CDR1 and CDR2: SQVTM, ANQGSEA. Trimming removed 4 bases from V and 4 bases from J, with 16 bases in between. CDR3 size: 14 residues. This CDR3 reads CSVVRRGQFYGYTF. The CDR3 coding sequence is TGCAGCGTTGTTAGAAGGGGACAATTCTATGGCTACACCTTC. Looking up the rest from reference TRBV29-1 and TRBJ1-2 gives the full variable domain: SAVISQKPSRDICQRGTSLTIQCQVDSQVTMMFWYRQQPGQSLTLIATANQGSEATYESGFVIDKFPISRPNLTFSTLTVSNMSPEDSSIYLCSVVRRGQFYGYTFGSGTRLTVV.

The J gene is TRBJ1-1, the V gene TRBV30; D gene uncertain. The CDR3 is 13 residues long. The V end was cut by 1 base, the J end by 3 bases, with 9 bases between. Germline V gene data show CDR1 as GTSNPN and CDR2 as SVGIG (reference sequence). The CDR3 loop is CAWSGGRYTEAFF. CDR3 nucleotide sequence: TGTGCCTGGAGTGGCGGTCGGTACACTGAAGCTTTCTTT.

The chain couples TRBV2 to TRBJ2-7, with D possibly matching TRBD1 (6 bases). The germline V and J ends were trimmed by 9 bases and 2 bases, with 14 bases remaining between them. The CDR3 is made up of 13 amino acids. Germline lookup yields CDR1 SNHLY and CDR2 FYNNEI. The CDR3, as DNA: TGTGCCAGGTCTATCTGGGGGCCCTACGAGCAGTACTTC. Encoded protein: CARSIWGPYEQYF. The entire variable domain, with the rest obtained from reference TRBV2 and TRBJ2-7, is as follows: EPEVTQTPSHQVTQMGQEVILRCVPISNHLYFYWYRQILGQKVEFLVSFYNNEISEKSEIFDDQFSVERPDGSNFTLKIRSTKLEDSAMYFCARSIWGPYEQYFGPGTRLTVT.

This rearrangement joins TRBV28 to TRBJ2-5; weak D call: TRBD2 (6 bases). V lost 6 bases to trimming and J lost 2 bases, with 19 bases between them. The length of the CDR3 is 16 residues. Germline lookup yields CDR1 MDHEN and CDR2 SYDVKM. CDR3 loop: CASRGAGRPLQETQYF. The CDR3 region has the DNA TGTGCCAGCAGAGGGGCGGGACGGCCCCTACAAGAGACCCAGTACTTC.

The chain is built from TRBV28 and TRBJ2-1; 11 nucleotides line up with TRBD2. The CDR3 runs to 15 residues. J lost 8 bases, V lost 6 bases, and 9 bases had no gene match. Germline V CDR1 and CDR2: MDHEN, SYDVKM. CDR3 DNA sequence: TGTGCCAGCAGCTTTACTAGCGGGAGAATCTATGAGCAGTTCTTC. Protein: CASSFTSGRIYEQFF.

As to this clone: The same CDR3 arises from other DNA sequences in this sample as well. The chain links TRBV18 to TRBJ1-2; 7 nucleotides line up with TRBD1. Trimming removed 0 bases from V and 5 bases from J; junction bases left unmatched: 6. Germline CDR1 and CDR2: KGHSH and LQKENI. The CDR3 extends over 15 amino acids. In nucleotides, the CDR3 is TGTGCCAGCTCACCACCCCCCGACAGGGAATATGGCTACACCTTC. Protein: CASSPPPDREYGYTF.

This clone was picked up a small number of times. V is TRBV18 and J is TRBJ2-1; 8 bases map to TRBD1. J lost 2 bases, V lost 3 bases, and 0 bases had no gene match. CDR1 KGHSH and CDR2 LQKENI come from the germline V gene. This CDR3 contains 14 residues. The CDR3 coding sequence is TGTGCCAGCTCACCGGGACAGGCCTACAATGAGCAGTTCTTC. Translating it yields CASSPGQAYNEQFF.

The CDR3 loop is CASSYYLQRSIYGYTF. In DNA form, the CDR3 reads TGTGCCAGCAGTTACTACCTCCAGCGCTCCATCTATGGCTACACCTTC. V and J are TRBV6-5 and TRBJ1-2; D is uncertain. Trimming removed 1 base at V and 4 bases at J, with 16 bases between. There are 16 residues in the CDR3. The V gene's germline CDR1 is MNHEY and CDR2 SVGAGI.

The V gene is TRBV21-1, the J gene TRBJ2-6; the DNA was not used to check the table's D call, TRBD2. TRBV21-1 is recorded as a pseudogene. CDR3 size: 21 residues. The CDR3 coding sequence is TGTGCCAGCAGCAATTTGGGAGGGTCCTCACCCTCTGTCTCTGGGGCCAACGTCCTGACTTTC. Amino acid sequence: CASSNLGGSSPSVSGANVLTF.

This clone came up once. Here the CDR3 DNA reads TGTGCCAGCAGGGGGGGGACCATGAACACTGAAGCTTTCTTT. It codes for CASRGGTMNTEAFF. The chain is built from TRBV6-6 and TRBJ1-1; a weak D match, TRBD1 (5 bases). V was shortened by 6 bases and J by 0 bases, with 11 bases between the two germline ends. The germline gives CDR1 MNHNY, CDR2 SVGAGI (reference sequence). The CDR3 has 14 amino acids.

This clone was detected once. V gene TRBV19 combines with J gene TRBJ2-1; 14 bases are shared with TRBD2. CDR3 length: 18 residues. The ends lost 5 bases at V and 7 bases at J; junction bases unmatched: 13. CDR1 LNHDA and CDR2 SQIVND come from the germline V gene (reference sequence). The CDR3 sequence is CASSFGLAGGQGGNEQFF. Written as DNA, the CDR3 is TGTGCCAGTAGTTTCGGACTAGCGGGAGGCCAGGGGGGGAATGAGCAGTTCTTC.

The rearrangement uses TRBV5-1 and TRBJ2-7; D not certain. The CDR3 spans 13 residues. CDR1 and CDR2 (germline): SGHRS, YFSETQ. Trimming stripped 0 bases from V and 6 bases from J, with 10 bases between. The CDR3 region is CASSLVGSSEQYF. CDR3 coding DNA: TGCGCCAGCAGCTTGGTGGGTAGCTCCGAGCAGTACTTC.

V usage is TRBV5-5 and J usage is TRBJ1-2; 9 nucleotides line up with TRBD1. Germline V lookup: CDR1 SGHKS, CDR2 YYEKEE (reference sequence). V lost 6 bases, J lost 13 bases, and 16 bases stayed unmatched. The CDR3 has 14 amino acids. The CDR3: CASTLQPGQGLFTF. The CDR3 DNA sequence: TGTGCCAGCACCCTCCAACCGGGACAGGGCTTGTTCACCTTC.

The sample holds one count of this clone. The chain recombines TRBV7-9 with TRBJ2-2; the match to TRBD1 covers 7 bases. The CDR3 runs to 14 residues. CDR1 and CDR2 from the germline V gene are SEHNR and FQNEAQ (reference sequence). V lost 5 bases, J lost 5 bases, and 5 bases stayed unmatched. In nucleotides, the CDR3 is TGTGCCAGCAGCGACAGGGTGGCAACCGGGGAGCTGTTTTTT. Protein sequence: CASSDRVATGELFF. Combining the CDR3 with reference TRBV7-9 and TRBJ2-2 gives the whole variable domain DTGVSQNPRHKITKRGQNVTFRCDPISEHNRLYWYRQTLGQGPEFLTYFQNEAQLEKSRLLSDRFSAERPKGSFSTLEIQRTEQGDSAMYLCASSDRVATGELFFGEGSRLTVL.

The V gene is TRBV7-6, the J gene TRBJ1-2, with 7 positions matching TRBD1. V shed 1 base and J 8 bases; nucleotides not matched to a gene: 10. The CDR3 extends over 15 amino acids. CDR1 and CDR2 (germline): SGHVS, FNYEAQ. The CDR3 nucleotides are TGTGCCAGCAGCTTAGAAGGTTCAGGGGGACTCGGCTACACCTTC. It yields the protein CASSLEGSGGLGYTF.

This chain links TRBV4-1 with TRBJ1-5; TRBD1 matches at 9 bases. Germline values: CDR1 MGHRA, CDR2 YSYEKL. This CDR3 comprises 14 residues. J was trimmed by 6 bases and V by 6 bases; bases with no gene match: 6. The CDR3 bases are TGCGCCAGCAGTTACGACAGGGGGGGTCAGCCCCAGCATTTT. Amino acids: CASSYDRGGQPQHF.

This clone was counted a single time. The J gene is TRBJ2-1, the V gene TRBV5-1; D remains ambiguous. This CDR3 has 16 residues. The germline V and J ends were trimmed by 3 bases and 0 bases, with 13 bases remaining between them. Germline lookup yields CDR1 SGHRS and CDR2 YFSETQ. The CDR3 protein is CASSSLGGSSYNEQFF. DNA for the CDR3: TGCGCCAGCAGCTCCCTCGGCGGTAGCTCCTACAATGAGCAGTTCTTC.

The chain has TRBV19 and TRBJ2-5; weak D call: TRBD1 (6 bases). In germline, CDR1 is LNHDA, CDR2 SQIVND (reference sequence). Trimming removed 1 base from V and 3 bases from J, with 12 bases in between. The CDR3 spans 15 residues. CDR3 in DNA: TGTGCCAGTAGTATAGGAATAGGGGGAGAAGAGACCCAGTACTTC. This sequence encodes CASSIGIGGEETQYF. Together with reference TRBV19 and TRBJ2-5, the CDR3 gives the full variable domain: DGGITQSPKYLFRKEGQNVTLSCEQNLNHDAMYWYRQDPGQGLRLIYYSQIVNDFQKGDIAEGYSVSREKKESFPLTVTSAQKNPTAFYLCASSIGIGGEETQYFGPGTRLLVL.

This clone was observed a few times. The rearrangement uses TRBV11-3 and TRBJ2-2; the D is unclear. With 0 bases removed from V and 6 bases from J, the gap between germline ends came to 14 bases. CDR1 and CDR2 from the germline V gene are SGHNT and YENEEA. The CDR3 runs 16 residues. CDR3 bases: TGTGCCAGCAGCTTAGATTCGAAGCATTTGGCCGGGGAGCTGTTTTTT. Amino acids: CASSLDSKHLAGELFF.